The subject of this entry is one T cell receptor beta chain. Its specificity is unknown. Quantitative molecular-barcoded 5'-RACE generated the TCR beta libraries. TCRdb analysed the 5' RACE reads with MiXCR anew, one entry per CDR3 protein. The table has 25,000 to 35,000 distinct CDR3 sequences, approximately 15% seen once; the top ten hold about a third. Germline CDR1 reads LGHNA; CDR2 reads YSLEER. The CDR3 covers 14 residues. With 0 bases removed from V and 9 bases from J, the gap between germline ends came to 12 bases. The data were taken from a study of CD8 T cells in ankylosing spondylitis. Findings of the study overall: Past studies reported some motif variants in reactive arthritis synovial fluid and blood. Seemingly distinctive of ankylosing spondylitis blood was a TCR beta motif formed by eight highly homologous variants. Disease-linked clones reportedly concentrated significantly in matched ankylosing spondylitis synovial fluid.

The chain uses TRBV4-3 and TRBJ2-1; unclear D gene. The clonotype comes from a male donor with ankylosing spondylitis or in good health (not recorded which). Source material: blood. The CDR3 sequence is CASSQESGRVEQFF. Written as DNA, the CDR3 is TGCGCCAGCAGCCAAGAGAGTGGTAGGGTTGAGCAGTTCTTC.